There are many counts of the clone carrying this T cell receptor beta chain. The target antigen is unknown. The data are from a study of T cells after yellow fever vaccination. Conversion of TCR transcripts into cDNA relied on 5'RACE template switching, which added a universal primer site and UMIs. A single record per CDR3 protein comes from TCRdb applying MiXCR to the 5' RACE reads. The table records 100,000 to 150,000 distinct CDR3 sequences, about 6.8% of them present only once. Regarding the study as a whole: Only a minor proportion of clonotypes was detected across both CD4 and CD8 compartments. Subsequent to the booster, the majority of primary-vaccination clones reappeared (less than 97% CD4, about 90% CD8).

V dropped 5 bases and J dropped 0; count of bases not matched to a gene: 3. The CDR3 totals 15 residues. The chain recombines TRBV12-3 or TRBV12-4 with TRBJ1-2, with 10 nucleotides matching TRBD1. The TCR comes from a man aged 18 to 30 who received the YFV17D yellow fever vaccine. Sequenced material: CD4+ T cells sorted from PBMCs, taken approximately 47 days after the first yellow fever vaccination. The CDR3 is CASSMGQGPNYGYTF. CDR3 in DNA: TGTGCCAGCAGTATGGGACAGGGGCCTAACTATGGCTACACCTTC.